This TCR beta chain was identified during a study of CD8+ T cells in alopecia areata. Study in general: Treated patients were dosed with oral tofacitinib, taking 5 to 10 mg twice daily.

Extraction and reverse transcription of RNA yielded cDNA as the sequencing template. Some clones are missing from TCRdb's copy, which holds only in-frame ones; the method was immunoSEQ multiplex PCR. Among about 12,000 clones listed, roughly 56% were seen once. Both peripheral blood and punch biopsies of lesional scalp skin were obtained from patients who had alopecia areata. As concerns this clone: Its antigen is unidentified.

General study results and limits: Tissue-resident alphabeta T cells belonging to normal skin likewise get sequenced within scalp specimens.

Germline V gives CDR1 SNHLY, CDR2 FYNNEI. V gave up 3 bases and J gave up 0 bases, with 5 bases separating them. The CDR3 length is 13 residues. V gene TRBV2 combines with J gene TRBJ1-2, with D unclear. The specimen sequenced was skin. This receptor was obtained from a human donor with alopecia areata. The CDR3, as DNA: TGTGCCAGCAGTGACGGAGCTAACTATGGCTACACCTTC. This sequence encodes CASSDGANYGYTF.